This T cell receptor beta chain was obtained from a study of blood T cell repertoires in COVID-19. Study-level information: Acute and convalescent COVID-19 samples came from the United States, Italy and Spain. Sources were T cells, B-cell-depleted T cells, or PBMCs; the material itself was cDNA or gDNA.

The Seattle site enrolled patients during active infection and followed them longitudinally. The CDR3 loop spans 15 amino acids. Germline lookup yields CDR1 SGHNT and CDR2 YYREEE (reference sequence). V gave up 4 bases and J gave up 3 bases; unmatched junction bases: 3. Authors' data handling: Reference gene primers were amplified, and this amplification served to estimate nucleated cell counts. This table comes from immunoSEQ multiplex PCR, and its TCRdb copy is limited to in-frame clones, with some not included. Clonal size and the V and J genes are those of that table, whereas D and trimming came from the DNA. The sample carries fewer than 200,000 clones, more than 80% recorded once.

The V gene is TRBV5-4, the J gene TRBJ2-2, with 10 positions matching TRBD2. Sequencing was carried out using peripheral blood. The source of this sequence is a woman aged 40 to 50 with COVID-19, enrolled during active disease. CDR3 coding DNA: TGTGCCAGCAGCAAGGGGACTAGCGACACCGGGGAGCTGTTTTTT. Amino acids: CASSKGTSDTGELFF.